This T cell receptor (beta chain) originates from a study of OX40 agonist ivuxolimab in advanced cancers. Whole-study context: Ivuxolimab doses were 0.01, 0.1, 0.3, 1.5, 3 or 10 mg/kg every 2 weeks. Patients achieving partial responses numbered three: one hepatocellular carcinoma case and two cutaneous melanoma cases.

Germline lookup yields CDR1 LNHDA and CDR2 SQIVND (reference sequence). The CDR3 sequence is 14 residues long. V gave up 6 bases and J gave up 5 bases; unmatched junction bases: 9. Whole-study results and caveats: At 0.1-3.0 mg/kg, partial responders had clonal expansion among the lowest observed. Fewer expanded clones were found on average in CD4+ than in CD8+ T cells.

In regard to this clone: Its antigen remains unidentified.

Sequencing used immunoSEQ multiplex PCR; TCRdb keeps in-frame clones, though not all of them. Here the sample spans 45,000 to 60,000 clones, 82% being singletons. The V gene is TRBV19, the J gene TRBJ1-1, with TRBD1 matching 7 bases. The TCR comes from an adult with an advanced solid tumor such as melanoma, head and neck, liver or kidney cancer. The material was CD4+ or CD8+ T cells sorted from blood, obtained in a trial of the OX40 agonist ivuxolimab. The CDR3 DNA follows: TGTGCCAGTAGGGAACGACAGGGCTGGACTGAAGCTTTCTTT. Translation: CASRERQGWTEAFF.